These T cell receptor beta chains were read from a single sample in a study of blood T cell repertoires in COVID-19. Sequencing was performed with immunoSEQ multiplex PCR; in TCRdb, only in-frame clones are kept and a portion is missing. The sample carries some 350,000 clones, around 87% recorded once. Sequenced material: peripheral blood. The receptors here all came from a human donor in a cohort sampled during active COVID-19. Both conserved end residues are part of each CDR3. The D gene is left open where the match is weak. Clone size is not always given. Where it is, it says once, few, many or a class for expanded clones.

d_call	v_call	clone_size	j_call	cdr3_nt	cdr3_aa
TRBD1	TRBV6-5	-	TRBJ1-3	TGTGCCAGCAGTTACGTTGGACAGGCCTCTGGAAACACCATATATTTT	CASSYVGQASGNTIYF
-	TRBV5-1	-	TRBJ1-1	TGCGCCAGCAGCGCGGAGGACAGTAACATGAACACTGAAGCTTTCTTT	CASSAEDSNMNTEAFF
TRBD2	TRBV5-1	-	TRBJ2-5	TGCGCCAGCAGCTTCCTGGGACTAGCGGGTTCGTTAGAGACCCAGTACTTC	CASSFLGLAGSLETQYF
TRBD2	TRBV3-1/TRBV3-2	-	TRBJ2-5	TGTGCCAGCAGCCCTGGACTAGCCCCCGAGACCCAGTACTTC	CASSPGLAPETQYF
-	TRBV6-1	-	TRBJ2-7	TGTGCCAGCAGTGAAGTTTATGACAGTTCCTACGAGCAGTACTTC	CASSEVYDSSYEQYF
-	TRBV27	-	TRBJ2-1	TGTGCCAGCAGCTTGGCGAGGGCAGCCGCCTACAATGAGCAGTTCTTC	CASSLARAAAYNEQFF
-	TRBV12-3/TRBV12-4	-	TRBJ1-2	TGTGCCAGCACCACGACAGGAGCGTATGGCTACACCTTC	CASTTTGAYGYTF
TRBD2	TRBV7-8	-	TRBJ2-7	TGTGCCAGCAGCTCGCTCCTAGCGGGGGGATCCTACGAGCAGTACTTC	CASSSLLAGGSYEQYF
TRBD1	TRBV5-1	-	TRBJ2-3	TGCGCCAGCAGCTTGGCCGCACAGGGGGCAGGTGATACGCAGTATTTT	CASSLAAQGAGDTQYF
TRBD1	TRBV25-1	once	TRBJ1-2	TGTGCCAGCAGGCAGGGGGCACGTGGCTACACCTTC	CASRQGARGYTF
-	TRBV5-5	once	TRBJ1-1	TGTGCCAGCAGCTTGGTGTCGGGGGAAAACACTGAAGCTTTCTTT	CASSLVSGENTEAFF
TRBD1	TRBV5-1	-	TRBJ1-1	TGCGCCAGCAGCTTGGCAGGGGGCGCAACCACTGAAGCTTTCTTT	CASSLAGGATTEAFF
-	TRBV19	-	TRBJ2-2	TGTGCCAGTACCCGGACAAGCCAAGCGAACACCGGGGAGCTGTTTTTT	CASTRTSQANTGELFF